This TCR beta chain was profiled in a study of cytomegalovirus exposure and HLA in healthy donors. Notes on this clone: Its target is unknown.

It was healthy bone marrow donors who served as donors. Amplification used 60 Vbeta primers and 13 Jbeta primers. TCRdb keeps only in-frame clones here, not all; method: immunoSEQ multiplex PCR. The sample records 150,000 to 200,000 clones, approximately 84% being singletons. Study-wide results and limits: Some TCR beta chains (roughly 150 of them) were listed as cytomegalovirus-associated. CMV antigen specificity of a few CMV-associated chains was confirmed in vitro. Analyses of presence/absence relied on an assumption of roughly uniform sequencing depth across donors.

Between the trimmed V and J ends, which lost 5 bases and 1 base, there was a span of 8 bases. The CDR3 sequence is 13 residues long. Per the germline V gene, CDR1 is LGHNT and CDR2 is FRNRAP. The rearrangement links TRBV12-5 to TRBJ1-1, with a tentative D call TRBD1 (5 bases). The receptor's source is a man aged 25-40 years in good health and CMV-seronegative. The material sequenced was PBMCs. In nucleotides, the CDR3 is TGTGCTAGTGGTAAGACAGCGAACACTGAAGCTTTCTTT. Protein product: CASGKTANTEAFF.